The 8 T cell receptor beta chains below were found in one sample sequenced in a study of T cell responses to AZD1222 COVID-19 vaccine. Assay: immunoSEQ multiplex PCR; the TCRdb copy retains only in-frame clones and omits some. The data show roughly 120,000 clones, approximately 90% seen once. The sample here was peripheral blood, taken 28 days after the second AZD1222 dose. These receptor sequences come from an adult who received the AZD1222 COVID-19 vaccine.

The chain joins TRBV12-3 or TRBV12-4 to TRBJ1-2, with D unclear. The CDR3 is 13 amino acids. V was clipped by 5 bases and J by 1 base, with 8 bases between them. The CDR3 DNA reads TGTGCCAGCAGTGTCGGGCTTAACTATGGCTACACCTTC. Translated, it gives CASSVGLNYGYTF.

This clone was seen more than once but under ten times. V is TRBV14 and J is TRBJ2-7; D is perhaps TRBD2 (5 bases). The length of the CDR3 is 16 residues. V lost 4 bases to trimming and J lost 0 bases, with 16 bases between them. Per the germline V gene, CDR1 is SGHDN and CDR2 is FVKESK. The CDR3 reads CASSPGIGANSYEQYF. CDR3 bases: TGTGCCAGCAGCCCGGGGATAGGCGCAAACTCCTACGAGCAGTACTTC. Drawing the rest from reference TRBV14 and TRBJ2-7, the complete variable domain is EAGVTQFPSHSVIEKGQTVTLRCDPISGHDNLYWYRRVMGKEIKFLLHFVKESKQDESGMPNNRFLAERTGGTYSTLKVQPAELEDSGVYFCASSPGIGANSYEQYFGPGTRLTVT.

This chain uses TRBV4-2 with TRBJ2-5; either TRBD1 or TRBD2 may fit D (8 bases each). The V and J ends lost 4 bases and 6 bases respectively, with 27 bases between them. CDR3 length: 18 amino acids. Germline V gene sequence: CDR1 LGHNA, CDR2 YNFKEQ. The CDR3 here is CASSLGGTGGGGSKTQYF. The CDR3 region has the DNA TGTGCCAGCAGCCTCGGGGGGACAGGAGGCGGGGGGTCGAAGACCCAGTACTTC.

V is TRBV5-1 and J is TRBJ2-1; 8 positions agree with TRBD2. This CDR3 contains 16 residues. The V and J ends lost 2 bases and 0 bases, in that order; junction bases with no gene match: 4. Germline values: CDR1 SGHRS, CDR2 YFSETQ. For the CDR3, the DNA is TGCGCCAGCAGCTTCCTAGCGGGCAGCTCCTACAATGAGCAGTTCTTC. Translation gives CASSFLAGSSYNEQFF.

This chain uses TRBV2 with TRBJ1-5; no reliable D call. The germline gives CDR1 SNHLY, CDR2 FYNNEI. V dropped 7 bases and J dropped 0 bases, with 10 bases sitting between them. There are 14 residues in the CDR3. Here the CDR3 reads CASIFQPSNQPQHF. The CDR3 nucleotides are TGTGCCAGCATTTTCCAACCTAGCAATCAGCCCCAGCATTTT. Variable domain in full (rest from reference TRBV2 and TRBJ1-5): EPEVTQTPSHQVTQMGQEVILRCVPISNHLYFYWYRQILGQKVEFLVSFYNNEISEKSEIFDDQFSVERPDGSNFTLKIRSTKLEDSAMYFCASIFQPSNQPQHFGDGTRLSIL.

The rearrangement links TRBV2 to TRBJ2-3; D may be TRBD1 (5 bases). Germline loops: CDR1 SNHLY, CDR2 FYNNEI. Trimming took 6 bases from V and 0 from J, leaving 16 bases between them. The CDR3 is 16 amino acids. Written as DNA, the CDR3 is TGTGCCAGCAGCGGAAGGGCAGGGCATAGCACAGATACGCAGTATTTT. Residues: CASSGRAGHSTDTQYF.

The chain carries TRBV30 and TRBJ1-2; D is possibly TRBD1 (5 bases). V gave up 5 bases and J gave up 4 bases, with 11 bases separating them. The CDR3 covers 12 residues. Germline V lookup: CDR1 GTSNPN, CDR2 SVGIG (reference sequence). The CDR3 loop is CAWHKQVYGYTF. The CDR3 bases are TGTGCCTGGCACAAACAGGTCTATGGCTACACCTTC.

The chain links TRBV27 to TRBJ2-2, with a tentative D call TRBD2 (6 bases). Trimming left V 6 bases short and J 4 bases short, with 18 bases between. Germline lookup yields CDR1 MNHEY and CDR2 SMNVEV (reference sequence). This CDR3 contains 16 residues. The CDR3 nucleotides read TGTGCCAGCAGCCCCGGAGGGGTTAGATCCACCGGGGAGCTGTTTTTT. Its protein is CASSPGGVRSTGELFF.